Following are 6 T cell receptor beta chains from one sample sequenced in a study of control samples from healthy donors and cancer patients. Clones were sequenced by immunoSEQ multiplex PCR, and TCRdb holds only the in-frame ones, with some missing. Of around 93,000 clones in the sample, 85% to 90% were seen once. The source material was blood. Receptors originate from a man aged 25-45 years in good health.

The chain couples TRBV7-2 to TRBJ2-4; D possibly corresponds to TRBD1 (5 bases). The germline V and J ends were trimmed by 6 bases and 1 base, with 10 bases remaining between them. Per germline, CDR1 SGHTA and CDR2 FQGNSA. The CDR3 has 14 amino acids. CDR3 loop: CASSQGYAKNIQYF. The CDR3 region has the DNA TGTGCCAGCAGTCAGGGATACGCCAAAAACATTCAGTACTTC.

This sequence joins TRBV12-3 or TRBV12-4 and TRBJ2-3; D unclear. Trimming stripped 2 bases from V and 3 bases from J, with 6 bases between. The CDR3 loop spans 13 amino acids. The CDR3 sequence: CASSLRGTDTQYF. Written as DNA, the CDR3 is TGTGCCAGCAGTTTACGCGGAACAGATACGCAGTATTTT.

This clone came up once. The V gene is TRBV11-2, the J gene TRBJ2-2, with a tentative D call TRBD2 (6 bases). The CDR3 is made up of 15 amino acids. Per the germline V gene, CDR1 is SGHAT and CDR2 is FQNNGV. V lost 3 bases and J lost 5, with 13 bases in between. The CDR3 sequence: CASSLRDSRTGELFF. For the CDR3, the DNA is TGTGCCAGCAGCTTGCGGGACTCCCGAACCGGGGAGCTGTTTTTT.

The gene calls are TRBV4-1 and TRBJ2-5; D gene uncertain. CDR3 length equals 14 residues. Germline CDR1 reads MGHRA; CDR2 reads YSYEKL. V was cut by 4 bases and J by 5 bases, with 14 bases left in between. The CDR3 nucleotides are TGCGCCAGCAGCCTCGTCGTAGGTGTCGAGACCCAGTACTTC. It specifies CASSLVVGVETQYF.

This clone was seen once. The chain is built from TRBV7-3 and TRBJ2-2; no clear D. V was trimmed by 2 bases and J by 3 bases, leaving 7 bases between them. The germline CDR1 and CDR2 sequences are SGHTA and FQGTGA. The CDR3 contains 14 residues. The CDR3 protein is CASSLDSYTGELFF. For the CDR3, the DNA is TGTGCCAGCAGCTTAGACTCGTACACCGGGGAGCTGTTTTTT.

The chain is built from TRBV30 and TRBJ1-1; D is undetermined. Per the germline V gene, CDR1 is GTSNPN and CDR2 is SVGIG (reference sequence). This CDR3 spans 13 amino acids. V dropped 0 bases and J dropped 5 bases, with 10 bases sitting between them. Here the CDR3 reads CAWSVGLWTEAFF. CDR3 DNA: TGTGCCTGGAGTGTAGGGTTATGGACTGAAGCTTTCTTT.